A single sample is the source of the 3 T cell receptor beta chains below, sequenced in a study of shared clonotypes between healthy human individuals. Some clones are missing from TCRdb's copy, which holds only in-frame ones; the method was immunoSEQ multiplex PCR. This sample has around 450,000 clones, with about 85% found just once. Sequencing input: PBMCs. The receptors come from a woman aged 40-49 years in good health. Some clones in this sample may be carry-over from other donors' samples.

Worth noting for this clone: Other DNA sequences from this sample encode an identical CDR3 as well. The CDR3 protein is CASSLAGTSGSPYEQYF. DNA for the CDR3: TGTGCCAGCAGCTTAGCGGGGACTAGCGGGAGTCCCTACGAGCAGTACTTC. The chain uses TRBV7-2 and TRBJ2-7; 14 bases are shared with TRBD2. Germline CDR1 reads SGHTA; CDR2 reads FQGNSA. The V and J ends lost 0 bases and 2 bases, in that order; junction bases with no gene match: 3. The CDR3 covers 17 residues.

This clone showed up many times. J is TRBJ2-7 and V is TRBV30; 10 positions match TRBD2. V lost 2 bases and J lost 4; bases outside the gene matches: 5. CDR3 length: 14 residues. The V gene's germline CDR1 is GTSNPN and CDR2 SVGIG (reference sequence). The CDR3 sequence: CAWSRGLAIYEQYF. As DNA, the CDR3 is TGTGCCTGGAGTAGGGGACTAGCGATATACGAGCAGTACTTC.

The chain links TRBV5-1 to TRBJ2-1; TRBD2 matches 9 bases. The CDR3 extends over 18 amino acids. Germline trimming cut 0 bases from V and 9 bases from J; bases unmatched to any gene: 16. CDR1 is SGHRS and CDR2 is YFSETQ in the germline V gene. CDR3 sequence reads: CASSLAILGTSSRGEQFF. CDR3 DNA sequence: TGCGCCAGCAGCTTGGCCATATTAGGGACTAGCAGTAGGGGTGAGCAGTTCTTC.